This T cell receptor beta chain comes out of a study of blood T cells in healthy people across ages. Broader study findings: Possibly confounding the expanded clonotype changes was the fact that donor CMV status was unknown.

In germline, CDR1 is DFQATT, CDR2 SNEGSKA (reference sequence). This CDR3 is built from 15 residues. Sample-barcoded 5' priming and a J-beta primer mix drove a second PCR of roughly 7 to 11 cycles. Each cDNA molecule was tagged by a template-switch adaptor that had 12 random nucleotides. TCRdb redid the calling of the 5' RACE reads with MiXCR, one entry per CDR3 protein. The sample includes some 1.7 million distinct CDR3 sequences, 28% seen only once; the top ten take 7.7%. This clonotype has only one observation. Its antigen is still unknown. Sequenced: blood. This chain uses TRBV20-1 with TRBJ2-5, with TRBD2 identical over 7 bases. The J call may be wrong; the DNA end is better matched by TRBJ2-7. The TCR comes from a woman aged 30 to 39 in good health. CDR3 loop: CSARMKVAGHYEQYF. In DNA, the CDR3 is TGCAGTGCTAGAATGAAGGTAGCGGGCCACTACGAGCAGTACTTC.